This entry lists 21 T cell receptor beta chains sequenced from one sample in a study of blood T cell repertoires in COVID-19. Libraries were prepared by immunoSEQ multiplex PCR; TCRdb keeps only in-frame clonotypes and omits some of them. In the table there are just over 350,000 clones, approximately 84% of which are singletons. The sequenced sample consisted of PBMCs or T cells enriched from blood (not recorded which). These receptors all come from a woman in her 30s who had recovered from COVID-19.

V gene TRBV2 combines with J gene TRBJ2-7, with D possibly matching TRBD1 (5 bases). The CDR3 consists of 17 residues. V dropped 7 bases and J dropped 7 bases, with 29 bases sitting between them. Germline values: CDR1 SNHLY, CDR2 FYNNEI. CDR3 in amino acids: CASMVLGGGAGFGEQYF. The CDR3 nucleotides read TGTGCCAGCATGGTTTTGGGTGGTGGGGCCGGTTTTGGGGAGCAGTACTTC. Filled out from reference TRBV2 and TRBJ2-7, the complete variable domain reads EPEVTQTPSHQVTQMGQEVILRCVPISNHLYFYWYRQILGQKVEFLVSFYNNEISEKSEIFDDQFSVERPDGSNFTLKIRSTKLEDSAMYFCASMVLGGGAGFGEQYFGPGTRLTVT.

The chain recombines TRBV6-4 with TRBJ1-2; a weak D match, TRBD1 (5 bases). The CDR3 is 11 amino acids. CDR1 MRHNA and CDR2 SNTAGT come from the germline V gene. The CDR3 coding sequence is TGTTCTCAAGTGGGGGGAAGTGGCTACACCTTC. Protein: CSQVGGSGYTF.

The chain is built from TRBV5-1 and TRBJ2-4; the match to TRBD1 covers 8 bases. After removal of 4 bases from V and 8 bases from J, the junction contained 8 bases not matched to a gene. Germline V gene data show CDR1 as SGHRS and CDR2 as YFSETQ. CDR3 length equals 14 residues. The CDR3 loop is CASSPQGGEDIQYF. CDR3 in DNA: TGCGCCAGCAGCCCACAGGGGGGCGAAGACATTCAGTACTTC.

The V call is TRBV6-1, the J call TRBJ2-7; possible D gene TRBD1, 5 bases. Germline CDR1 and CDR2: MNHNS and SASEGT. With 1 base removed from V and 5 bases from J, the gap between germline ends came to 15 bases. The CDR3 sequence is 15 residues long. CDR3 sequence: CASSEDRLRLNEQYF. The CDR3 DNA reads TGTGCCAGCAGTGAAGACAGGCTCAGGCTCAACGAGCAGTACTTC.

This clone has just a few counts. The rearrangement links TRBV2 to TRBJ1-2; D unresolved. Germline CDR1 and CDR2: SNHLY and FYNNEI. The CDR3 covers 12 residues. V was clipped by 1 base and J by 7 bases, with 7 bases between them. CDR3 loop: CASSEGGFGYTF. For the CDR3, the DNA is TGTGCCAGCAGTGAAGGAGGGTTTGGCTACACCTTC.

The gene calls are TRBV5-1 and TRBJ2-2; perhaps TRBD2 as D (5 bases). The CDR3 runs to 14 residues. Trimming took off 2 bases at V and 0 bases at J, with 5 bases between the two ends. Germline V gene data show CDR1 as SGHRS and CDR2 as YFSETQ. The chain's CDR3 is CASSLLANTGELFF. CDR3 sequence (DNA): TGCGCCAGCAGCTTACTAGCGAACACCGGGGAGCTGTTTTTT.

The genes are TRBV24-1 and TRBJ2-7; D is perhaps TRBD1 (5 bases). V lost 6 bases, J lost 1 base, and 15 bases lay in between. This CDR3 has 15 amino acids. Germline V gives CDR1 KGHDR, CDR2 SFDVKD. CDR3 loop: CATSFGQGRSYEQYF. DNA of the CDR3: TGTGCCACCAGTTTTGGCCAGGGAAGGTCCTACGAGCAGTACTTC.

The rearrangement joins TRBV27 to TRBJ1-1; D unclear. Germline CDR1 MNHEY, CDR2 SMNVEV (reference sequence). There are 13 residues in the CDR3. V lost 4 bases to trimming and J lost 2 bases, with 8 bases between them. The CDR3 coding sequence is TGTGCCAGCAGTTACAGCTTAAACACTGAAGCTTTCTTT. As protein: CASSYSLNTEAFF.

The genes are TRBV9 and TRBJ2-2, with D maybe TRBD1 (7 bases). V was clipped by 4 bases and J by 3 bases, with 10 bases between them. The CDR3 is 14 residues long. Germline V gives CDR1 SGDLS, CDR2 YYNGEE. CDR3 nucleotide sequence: TGTGCCAGCAGCCGGGGGACAGACACCGGGGAGCTGTTTTTT. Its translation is CASSRGTDTGELFF.

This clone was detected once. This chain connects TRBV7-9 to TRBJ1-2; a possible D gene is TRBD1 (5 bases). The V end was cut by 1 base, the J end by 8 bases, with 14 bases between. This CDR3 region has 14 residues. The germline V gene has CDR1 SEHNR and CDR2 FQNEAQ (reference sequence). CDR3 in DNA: TGTGCCAGCAGCTTAGGGGGCATGGGTGGAGGCTACACCTTC. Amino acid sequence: CASSLGGMGGGYTF.

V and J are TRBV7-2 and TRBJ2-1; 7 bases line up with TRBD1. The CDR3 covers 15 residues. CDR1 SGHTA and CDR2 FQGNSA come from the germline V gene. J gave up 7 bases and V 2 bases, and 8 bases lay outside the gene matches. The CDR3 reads CASSLRGQTYNEQFF. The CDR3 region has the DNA TGTGCCAGCAGCTTACGGGGACAGACATATAATGAGCAGTTCTTC.

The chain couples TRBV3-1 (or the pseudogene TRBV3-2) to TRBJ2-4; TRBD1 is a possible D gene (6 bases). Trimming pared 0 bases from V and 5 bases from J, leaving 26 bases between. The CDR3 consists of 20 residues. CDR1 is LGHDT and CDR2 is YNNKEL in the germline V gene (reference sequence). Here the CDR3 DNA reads TGTGCCAGCAGCCAAGATCAGGGGACATTTCGTCCGAGAGAACAAAACATTCAGTACTTC. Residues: CASSQDQGTFRPREQNIQYF.

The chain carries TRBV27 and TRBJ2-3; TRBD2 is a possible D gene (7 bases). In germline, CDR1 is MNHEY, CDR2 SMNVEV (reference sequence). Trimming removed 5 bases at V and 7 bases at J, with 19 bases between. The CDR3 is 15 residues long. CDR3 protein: CASSLLGGPLNTQYF. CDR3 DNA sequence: TGTGCCAGCAGTCTCTTGGGGGGGCCTTTAAATACGCAGTATTTT.

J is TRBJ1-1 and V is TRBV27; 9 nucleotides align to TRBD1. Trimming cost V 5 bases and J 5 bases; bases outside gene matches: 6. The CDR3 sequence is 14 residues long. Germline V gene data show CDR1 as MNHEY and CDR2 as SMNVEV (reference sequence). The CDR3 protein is CASSPQGANTEAFF. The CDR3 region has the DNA TGTGCCAGCAGTCCACAGGGGGCTAATACTGAAGCTTTCTTT.

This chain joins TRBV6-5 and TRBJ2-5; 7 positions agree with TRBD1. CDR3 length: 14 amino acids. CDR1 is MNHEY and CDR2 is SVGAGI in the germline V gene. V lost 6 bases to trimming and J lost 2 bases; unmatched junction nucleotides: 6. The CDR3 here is CASSQTGIQETQYF. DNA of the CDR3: TGTGCCAGCAGCCAGACAGGGATACAAGAGACCCAGTACTTC.

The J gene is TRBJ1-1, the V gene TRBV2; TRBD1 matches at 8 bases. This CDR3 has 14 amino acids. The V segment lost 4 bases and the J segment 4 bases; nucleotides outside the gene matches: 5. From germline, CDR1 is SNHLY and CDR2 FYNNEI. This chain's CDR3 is CASSVRQGSTEAFF. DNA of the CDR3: TGTGCCAGCAGTGTCCGACAGGGGAGCACTGAAGCTTTCTTT.

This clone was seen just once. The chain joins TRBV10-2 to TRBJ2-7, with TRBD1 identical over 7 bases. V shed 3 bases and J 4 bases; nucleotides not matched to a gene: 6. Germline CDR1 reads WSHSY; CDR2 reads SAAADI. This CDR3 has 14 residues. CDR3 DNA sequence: TGCGCCAGCAGTGAAGGAGACAGGGTATACGAGCAGTACTTC. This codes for CASSEGDRVYEQYF.

The CDR3 reads CASSAGLADTGELFF. The CDR3 coding sequence is TGTGCCAGCAGCGCCGGACTAGCGGACACCGGGGAGCTGTTTTTT. V usage is TRBV11-3 and J usage is TRBJ2-2, with 10 bases that match TRBD2. Germline assignment: CDR1 SGHNT and CDR2 YENEEA. The CDR3 runs 15 residues. After removal of 5 bases from V and 3 bases from J, the junction contained 3 bases not matched to a gene. The whole variable domain, remainder taken from reference TRBV11-3 and TRBJ2-2, is EAGVVQSPRYKIIEKKQPVAFWCNPISGHNTLYWYLQNLGQGPELLIRYENEEAVDDSQLPKDRFSAERLKGVDSTLKIQPAELGDSAVYLCASSAGLADTGELFFGEGSRLTVL.

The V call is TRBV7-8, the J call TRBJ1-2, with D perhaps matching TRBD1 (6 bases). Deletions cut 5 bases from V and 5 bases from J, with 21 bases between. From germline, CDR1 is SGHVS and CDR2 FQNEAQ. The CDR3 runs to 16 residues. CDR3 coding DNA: TGTGCCAGCAGCCACAGTTGGGGGCCATCAGAATATGGCTACACCTTC. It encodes CASSHSWGPSEYGYTF.

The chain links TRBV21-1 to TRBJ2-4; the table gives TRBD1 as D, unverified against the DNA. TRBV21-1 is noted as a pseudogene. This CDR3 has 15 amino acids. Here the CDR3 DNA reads TGTGCCAGCAATGGTCTTTATGGACAGAAAAACATTCAGTACTTC. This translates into CASNGLYGQKNIQYF.

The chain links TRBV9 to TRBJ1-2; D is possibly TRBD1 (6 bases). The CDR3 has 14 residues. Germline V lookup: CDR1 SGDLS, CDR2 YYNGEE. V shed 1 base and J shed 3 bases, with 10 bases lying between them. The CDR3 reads CASSVSTGYYGYTF. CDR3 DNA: TGTGCCAGCAGCGTATCGACAGGATACTATGGCTACACCTTC.